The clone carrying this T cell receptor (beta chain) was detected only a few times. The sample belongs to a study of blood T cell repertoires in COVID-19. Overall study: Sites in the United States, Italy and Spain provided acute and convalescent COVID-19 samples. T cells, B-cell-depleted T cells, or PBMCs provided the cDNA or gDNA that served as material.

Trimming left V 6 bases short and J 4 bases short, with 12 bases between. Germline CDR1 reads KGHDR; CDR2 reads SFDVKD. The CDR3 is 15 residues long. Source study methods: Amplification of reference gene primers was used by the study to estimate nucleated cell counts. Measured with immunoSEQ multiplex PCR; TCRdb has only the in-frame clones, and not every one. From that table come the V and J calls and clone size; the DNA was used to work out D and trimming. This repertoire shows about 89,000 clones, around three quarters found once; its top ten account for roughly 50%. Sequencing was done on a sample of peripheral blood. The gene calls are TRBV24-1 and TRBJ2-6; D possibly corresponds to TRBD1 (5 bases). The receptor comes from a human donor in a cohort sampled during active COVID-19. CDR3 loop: CATSSGNSGANVLTF. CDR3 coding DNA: TGTGCCACCAGTTCAGGGAACTCAGGGGCCAACGTCCTGACTTTC.